The next 20 T cell receptor beta chains were all read from a single sample in a study of blood T cell repertoires in COVID-19. The method was immunoSEQ multiplex PCR; TCRdb's version includes in-frame clones alone and lacks a portion of them. The sample contains around 240,000 clones, approximately 85% of which appear only once. Sequenced sample: PBMCs or T cells enriched from blood (not recorded which). The receptors stem from a woman between 45 and 65 years old who had recovered from COVID-19.

The V and J genes are TRBV29-1 and TRBJ1-2, with D possibly TRBD1 on 5 matching bases. Trimming cost V 4 bases and J 3 bases, with 15 bases left between them. CDR3 length: 14 amino acids. CDR1 and CDR2 from the germline V gene are SQVTM and ANQGSEA. Here the CDR3 reads CSVARQGPDYGYTF. Written as DNA, the CDR3 is TGCAGCGTTGCTCGCCAGGGTCCTGACTATGGCTACACCTTC.

The chain combines TRBV12-3 or TRBV12-4 with TRBJ1-2; 10 bases match TRBD1. The J segment lost 8 bases and the V segment lost 5 bases, leaving 5 bases of the junction unmatched. The CDR3 contains 13 residues. The CDR3 loop is CASSLDRGHGYTF. The CDR3 nucleotides read TGTGCCAGCAGTCTTGACAGGGGGCACGGCTACACCTTC.

V and J are TRBV6-4 and TRBJ2-3; TRBD2 matches 8 bases. Germline V lookup: CDR1 MRHNA, CDR2 SNTAGT. The ends lost 6 bases at V and 1 base at J; junction bases unmatched: 9. CDR3 length equals 16 residues. The CDR3 sequence is CASSHTLADGTDTQYF. Written as DNA, the CDR3 is TGTGCCAGCAGCCACACACTAGCGGATGGCACAGATACGCAGTATTTT.

The chain combines TRBV1 with TRBJ2-7; TRBD2 is the table's D call, not checked against the DNA. TRBV1 is noted as a pseudogene. There are 16 residues in the CDR3. CDR3 sequence: CTSSLLLCGTGYEQYF. DNA for the CDR3: TGCACCAGCAGCCTACTCCTCTGTGGGACTGGCTACGAGCAGTACTTC.

The chain is built from TRBV30 and TRBJ1-1; D gene unclear. The CDR3 is 14 amino acids. V was shortened by 2 bases and J by 0 bases, with 10 bases between the two germline ends. CDR1 GTSNPN and CDR2 SVGIG come from the germline V gene (reference sequence). CDR3 residues: CAWSLYSMNTEAFF. The CDR3 DNA reads TGTGCCTGGAGTTTATACTCGATGAACACTGAAGCTTTCTTT.

A few counts support this clone. The J gene is TRBJ2-3, the V gene TRBV4-1, with D possibly being TRBD2 (6 bases). From germline, CDR1 is MGHRA and CDR2 YSYEKL. The CDR3 sequence is 16 residues long. V lost 2 bases to trimming and J lost 1 base, with 13 bases between them. The CDR3 sequence: CASSQRTGLRTDTQYF. In nucleotides, the CDR3 is TGCGCCAGCAGCCAACGTACGGGACTCCGCACAGATACGCAGTATTTT.

The rearrangement uses TRBV19 and TRBJ1-6, with TRBD1 identical over 12 bases. Germline V gives CDR1 LNHDA, CDR2 SQIVND (reference sequence). Losses at the gene ends were 7 bases for V and 14 bases for J; bases not matched to a gene: 15. The CDR3 consists of 16 residues. DNA of the CDR3: TGTGCCAGTACCAATCACCCGGGACAGGGGGCGCCGTCCCTCCACTTT. Its translation is CASTNHPGQGAPSLHF.

V usage is TRBV27 and J usage is TRBJ2-7; 7 bases match TRBD1. This CDR3 region has 13 residues. V shed 3 bases, J shed 7 bases, and the junction held 6 bases outside the gene matches. CDR1 and CDR2 (germline): MNHEY, SMNVEV (reference sequence). The CDR3: CASSFYRGREQYF. The DNA of the CDR3 is TGTGCCAGCAGTTTTTACAGGGGTAGAGAGCAGTACTTC.

V usage is TRBV27 and J usage is TRBJ1-5, with D perhaps matching TRBD1 (5 bases). The CDR3 sequence is 15 residues long. Trimming stripped 3 bases from V and 1 base from J, with 10 bases between. Germline V gene data show CDR1 as MNHEY and CDR2 as SMNVEV (reference sequence). The CDR3 spells CASSLGPQSNQPQHF. Written as DNA, the CDR3 is TGTGCCAGCAGTTTGGGGCCCCAGAGCAATCAGCCCCAGCATTTT.

This clone was recorded only once. V usage is TRBV19 and J usage is TRBJ1-2; D is ambiguous. The CDR3 covers 15 residues. V was clipped by 0 bases and J by 1 base, with 9 bases between them. Germline V gives CDR1 LNHDA, CDR2 SQIVND (reference sequence). This CDR3 reads CASSIEADLNYGYTF. CDR3 nucleotides: TGTGCCAGTAGTATAGAAGCGGACCTTAACTATGGCTACACCTTC.

V usage is TRBV15 and J usage is TRBJ2-1, with TRBD1 as a possible D gene (5 bases). This CDR3 has 12 amino acids. Germline V lookup: CDR1 LNHNV, CDR2 YYDKDF (reference sequence). Trimming removed 9 bases from V and 7 bases from J, with 13 bases in between. CDR3 region: CATQGTRNEQFF. CDR3 nucleotide sequence: TGTGCCACGCAGGGAACGAGGAATGAGCAGTTCTTC.

V and J are TRBV5-5 and TRBJ2-7; tentative D call: TRBD2 (6 bases). The V end was cut by 0 bases, the J end by 3 bases, with 16 bases between. The germline V gene has CDR1 SGHKS and CDR2 YYEKEE (reference sequence). The CDR3 runs to 16 residues. This CDR3 reads CASSLASTGSIYEQYF. DNA of the CDR3: TGTGCCAGCAGCTTGGCGTCGACCGGGAGCATCTACGAGCAGTACTTC.

V and J are TRBV9 and TRBJ2-1, with D maybe TRBD2 (5 bases). Trimming left V 2 bases short and J 0 bases short, with 9 bases between. Germline CDR1 reads SGDLS; CDR2 reads YYNGEE. This CDR3 has 15 amino acids. CDR3: CASSVRLSSYNEQFF. The CDR3 bases are TGTGCCAGCAGCGTTAGACTAAGCTCCTACAATGAGCAGTTCTTC.

J is TRBJ1-5 and V is TRBV2; D gene ambiguous. Germline V gene data show CDR1 as SNHLY and CDR2 as FYNNEI. V gave up 1 base and J gave up 1 base, with 8 bases separating them. The CDR3 extends over 15 amino acids. The DNA for the CDR3 is TGTGCCAGCAGTGAAGAGGCACAGAGCAATCAGCCCCAGCATTTT. This codes for CASSEEAQSNQPQHF.

With regard to this clone: Relative to the germline gene, one junction end is altered; a read error may explain this. V and J are TRBV28 and TRBJ1-1; 9 bases match TRBD1. Germline loops: CDR1 MDHEN, CDR2 SYDVKM. The CDR3 length is 13 residues. The DNA for the CDR3 is TGTGCCAGCAGCGGGACAGGGTACACCGAAGCTTTCTTT. Protein sequence: CASSGTGYTEAFF.

The chain combines TRBV4-2 with TRBJ2-1; no clear D gene. V lost 0 bases and J 0 bases, leaving 9 bases between the germline ends. Germline CDR1 is LGHNA and CDR2 is YNFKEQ. The CDR3 totals 16 residues. This CDR3 reads CASSQELASSYNEQFF. The CDR3 DNA follows: TGTGCCAGCAGCCAAGAATTAGCCAGCTCCTACAATGAGCAGTTCTTC.

This chain connects TRBV3-1 (or the pseudogene TRBV3-2) to TRBJ1-4; unclear D gene. The V end was cut by 0 bases, the J end by 8 bases, with 10 bases between. The CDR3 runs to 14 residues. The germline gives CDR1 LGHDT, CDR2 YNNKEL (reference sequence). CDR3 sequence: CASSQDLGGEKLFF. Here the CDR3 DNA reads TGTGCCAGCAGCCAAGATTTAGGAGGCGAAAAACTGTTTTTT.

As to this clone: Other DNA sequences in this sample translate to the same CDR3. The CDR3 nucleotides are TGTGCCAGCAGCCGGGACAGAAACTATGGCTACACCTTC. Its protein product is CASSRDRNYGYTF. The chain employs TRBV7-2 and TRBJ1-2, with 7 nucleotides matching TRBD1. Per germline, CDR1 SGHTA and CDR2 FQGNSA. The CDR3 spans 13 residues. J gave up 2 bases and V 5 bases, and 2 bases lay outside the gene matches. Complete variable domain (other parts from reference TRBV7-2 and TRBJ1-2): GAGVSQSPSNKVTEKGKDVELRCDPISGHTALYWYRQSLGQGLEFLIYFQGNSAPDKSGLPSDRFSAERTGGSVSTLTIQRTQQEDSAVYLCASSRDRNYGYTFGSGTRLTVV.

The rearrangement joins TRBV7-2 to TRBJ2-3; D is ambiguous. Per germline, CDR1 SGHTA and CDR2 FQGNSA. CDR3 length equals 14 residues. Trimming took 3 bases from V and 2 from J, leaving 9 bases between them. For the CDR3, the DNA is TGTGCCAGCAGCTTCACACGTGCCACAGATACGCAGTATTTT. It specifies CASSFTRATDTQYF.

Note on this clone: Within the sample, other DNA sequences also encode this same CDR3. The gene calls are TRBV18 and TRBJ1-2, with D possibly TRBD1 on 6 matching bases. This CDR3 comprises 12 residues. The V and J ends lost 2 bases and 6 bases respectively, with 7 bases between them. CDR1 KGHSH and CDR2 LQKENI come from the germline V gene. CDR3: CASSPGGDGYTF. The CDR3, as DNA: TGTGCCAGCTCACCAGGGGGCGATGGCTACACCTTC.